The entry below describes one T cell receptor (beta chain). What it binds is unknown. V was shortened by 1 base and J by 5 bases, with 17 bases between the two germline ends. The CDR3 consists of 17 residues. Germline lookup yields CDR1 SGHTA and CDR2 FQGNSA. Data came from immunoSEQ multiplex PCR; TCRdb stores just in-frame clones and leaves some out. Of about 65,000 clones listed, 92% are singletons. These data originate in a study of cytomegalovirus exposure and HLA in healthy donors. Study-wide points: Researchers counted about 150 TCR beta chains as cytomegalovirus-associated. First-cohort TCR clusters were later found to tend to co-occur in the approximately 110 validation repertoires.

The chain couples TRBV7-2 to TRBJ2-2; D uncertain. The receptor was derived from a woman between 18 and 29 years old in good health and CMV-seronegative. The sample consisted of PBMCs. The CDR3 loop is CASSLDWAGLKTGELFF. DNA for the CDR3: TGTGCCAGCAGCTTAGATTGGGCAGGCTTAAAGACCGGGGAGCTGTTTTTT.